This T cell receptor (beta chain) was captured by sequencing in a study of regulatory T cells in long-lasting Graves disease (dated by TCRdb to 2020 to 2023). General notes on the study: In the newly diagnosed Graves' disease group, patients had been taking antithyroid drugs for less than 3 months. This study used TCR sequencing and RNA sequencing of peripheral blood to compare persistent Graves' disease patients against newly diagnosed Graves' disease patients. A total of about 35 samples underwent TCR sequencing: approximately 13 from persistent and about 20 from newly diagnosed Graves' disease patients. The study was conducted in China and was registered as a clinical trial.

Beyond this particular receptor, the publication reports: Compared with newly diagnosed patients, persistent Graves' disease patients had lower TCR Shannon entropy and fewer highly expanded clones, which suggests clonal expansion. TRBV28, TRBJ1-2 and TRBJ2-5 were preferentially used in persistent disease, while TRBV20-1 and TRBJ2-1 were favored in newly diagnosed disease. Patients with persistent disease shared more public clonotypes (around 2,700) than newly diagnosed patients did (approximately 970). The small sample size was acknowledged by the authors as a limitation that may reduce accuracy. The study examined only peripheral blood because the primary lesion, thyroid tissue, could not be accessed. Sequencing and analysis were restricted to the TCR beta chain.

Trimming removed 4 bases from V and 1 base from J; the gene matches leave 4 bases unexplained. From cysteine to phenylalanine, the CDR3 is 15 amino acids long. Only CDR3 DNA remains: 45 bases, in frame from the first base. The germline V gene gives CDR1 as SGHTA and CDR2 as FQGTGA. Note on this clonotype: The specificity of this receptor is unknown. Within one base of it there is no much larger clone, and no base qualities were kept.

Library method: multiplex PCR. Reads for this sample came from an Illumina HiSeq 4000. TCR beta libraries were built with iRepertoire HTBI primers and Arm-PCR amplification of CDR3 regions. Before sequencing, the PCR products underwent gel purification. For the original study's pipeline: Across samples, about 64 TRBV and approximately 15 TRBJ segments were identified and used for gene usage analysis of CDR3 amino acid clonotypes. COPE and FqMerger were used to merge the filtered high-quality paired reads into contigs. Contigs were aligned with BLAST to IMGT TRBV, TRBD and TRBJ reference genes, and CDR3 was defined per IMGT. Clonotypes above 0.1% frequency were classified as highly expanded clones. Repertoire diversity was measured by Shannon entropy, and V-J evenness by the Gini coefficient. Public clonotypes were defined as clonotypes shared by more than one individual. TCRdb trimmed public reads at Q25 via fastp, called clones via MiXCR and kept in-frame beta chains. Here each entry gathers all rows of one CDR3 protein and keeps the most common genes and DNA. None of the V and J calls come from the authors' own analysis; TCRdb made them. The sample includes roughly 250,000 distinct CDR3 sequences, with 18% observed a single time. 12% to 15% of the sample lies in the top ten.

The sample's time point label, in plain terms: newly diagnosed GD, antithyroid drugs for less than 3 months. For both TCR sequencing and RNA sequencing, RNA was extracted from PBMCs in TRIzol. Graves' disease was diagnosed according to American Thyroid Association guidelines. The patients came from an endocrinology department in Xi'an, China. Each patient gave approximately 8.8 milliliters of peripheral blood, collected in an EDTA anticoagulant tube. Ficoll Paque Plus density gradient separation was used to isolate PBMCs, and no further T cell sorting was performed. An Agilent 2100 Bioanalyzer and agarose gel were used to assess RNA quality, and a NanoDrop 2000 was used to measure RNA concentration. The same specimen was also included in a second study, on T cells in Graves' hyperthyroidism and ophthalmopathy. As the second paper documents: Graves' hyperthyroidism was defined as stable when no progression to ophthalmopathy occurred over 18 months of follow-up. Hyperthyroidism patients were newly diagnosed, with disease duration under 2 months, and aged 18 to 65 years. Any patient with an uncontrolled infection, another autoimmune disease, pregnancy or lactation was excluded. Diagnoses relied on clinical symptoms, serum thyroxine and TRAb, thyroid ultrasound and orbital computed tomography. The TCR CDR3 was subjected to a first round of RT-PCR using the HTBI primer set and the Qiagen OneStep RT-PCR kit. Most expanded thyroid clonotypes (frequency above 0.001) were also found in blood, which suggests that blood repertoires may mirror thyroid immune responses. In cross-validation, a model built on a 13 V-J signature told ophthalmopathy apart from stable hyperthyroidism with 85% to 90% sensitivity and roughly 83% specificity, and in testing the same model reached 80%/75%. During validation, the model predicted progression to ophthalmopathy a median of approximately 6.5 months ahead of onset, with almost 71% sensitivity and 72.22% specificity. To identify distinguishing TCR V-J signatures, a discovery cohort of about a hundred patients was used, comprising 40 to 45 with Graves' ophthalmopathy and roughly 60 with stable Graves' hyperthyroidism. An independent validation cohort of around 20 hyperthyroidism patients and about 16 patients who later progressed to ophthalmopathy tested prospective prediction of ophthalmopathy. The 75 to 100 discovery patients were randomly divided into training and test sets at a 7:3 ratio. The study also compared thyroid tissue and blood T-cell repertoires from 6 or 7 Graves' hyperthyroidism patients. After blood sampling, hyperthyroidism patients were treated with methimazole at a starting dose of 30 mg daily, and ophthalmopathy patients were treated with high-dose intravenous methylprednisolone. Libraries were constructed in a second round of multiplex PCR, after which size selection and purification were performed. Libraries were sequenced paired-end with 100 bp reads on an Illumina HiSeq2000. SOAPnuke was used to process the raw data, throwing out any read that contained adapters or uncalled bases, had a mean Phred below 15, or lacked an exact constant-primer or identifier match. COPE v1.2.5 was used to merge high-quality paired reads, and clonotypes were defined as unique nucleotide sequences. Clonotypes were aligned to IMGT TRBV, TRBD and TRBJ reference segments using MiTCR v1.1. Analysis was restricted to V-J combinations with a frequency above 0.0001, which covered 98% to 99.2% of repertoires. The TCS score was defined as F50 (clonal expansion) divided by E x V (chaos), with BLOSUM62-based TCRdist calculated between CDR3 peptides within each V-J. Welch's t-statistics and random forest reduced roughly 500 V-J features to 10 to 15, which were used in a naive Bayes classifier (R e1071). No statistical method was used to fix the sample size in advance, and group allocation was not hidden from the investigators. The paper describes TCR Vbeta CDR3 sequencing of more than 120 peripheral blood samples, made up of 40 to 45 ophthalmopathy patients, 70 to 75 hyperthyroidism patients and 17 progressor patients.

This TCR came from a woman aged 25-40 years with Graves disease. Donor details come from another sample of the same person, matched by shared clones. Sample: peripheral blood mononuclear cells (PBMCs), taken at new diagnosis, from a patient treated with antithyroid drugs. The sequence links TRBV7-3 to TRBJ2-3, and 8 junctional nucleotides match TRBD2. The nucleotides read TGTGCCAGCAGCTCGACTAGCGCCCGCACAGATACGCAGTATTTT. Translated, this gives CASSSTSARTDTQYF.